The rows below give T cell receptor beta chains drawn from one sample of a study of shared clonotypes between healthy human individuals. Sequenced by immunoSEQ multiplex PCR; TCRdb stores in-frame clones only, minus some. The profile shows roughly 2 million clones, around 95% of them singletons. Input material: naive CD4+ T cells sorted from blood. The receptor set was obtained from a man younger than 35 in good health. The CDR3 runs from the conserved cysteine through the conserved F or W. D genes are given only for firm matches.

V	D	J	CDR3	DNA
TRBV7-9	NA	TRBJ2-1	CASSLPRPNDEQFF	TGTGCCAGCAGCTTACCCCGGCCCAATGATGAGCAGTTCTTC
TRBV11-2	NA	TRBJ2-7	CASSLLGGRGPYEQYF	TGTGCCAGCAGCTTATTGGGCGGGCGGGGGCCCTACGAGCAGTACTTC
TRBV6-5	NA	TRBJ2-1	CASSYYPLRGEQFF	TGTGCCAGCAGTTACTACCCATTAAGGGGTGAGCAGTTCTTC
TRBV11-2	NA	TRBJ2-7	CASSLDAGSSYEQYF	TGTGCCAGCAGCTTAGATGCCGGGAGCTCCTACGAGCAGTACTTC
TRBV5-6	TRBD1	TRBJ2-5	CASSSVTGKGETQYF	TGTGCCAGCAGCTCGGTGACAGGGAAGGGGGAGACCCAGTACTTC
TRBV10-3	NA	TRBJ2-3	CAISGGRGADTQYF	TGTGCCATCAGTGGCGGCAGGGGGGCAGATACGCAGTATTTT
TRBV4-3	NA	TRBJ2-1	CASSQDRFSVAAYNEQFF	TGCGCCAGCAGCCAAGATCGGTTTTCGGTAGCTGCCTACAATGAGCAGTTCTTC
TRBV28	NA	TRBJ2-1	CASSLQGGLSYNEQFF	TGTGCCAGCAGTCTCCAAGGGGGACTCTCCTACAATGAGCAGTTCTTC
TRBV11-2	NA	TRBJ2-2	CASSFTLNTGELFF	TGTGCCAGCAGCTTTACTTTGAACACCGGGGAGCTGTTTTTT
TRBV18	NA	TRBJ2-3	CASYSVAAGTDTQYF	TGTGCCAGCTACTCTGTAGCTGCAGGCACAGATACGCAGTATTTT
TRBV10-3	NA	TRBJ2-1	CAISTESRREQFF	TGTGCCATCAGTACAGAAAGTCGGCGTGAGCAGTTCTTC